The 7 T cell receptor beta chains below were found in one sample sequenced in a study of regulatory T cells in long-lasting Graves disease. The authors built TCR beta libraries using iRepertoire HTBI primers and Arm-PCR of CDR3 regions. From the multiplex PCR reads, TCRdb called clonotypes with MiXCR, one entry per CDR3 protein. The sample has roughly 500,000 distinct CDR3 sequences, less than 15% seen once. Regarding time point: newly diagnosed GD, antithyroid drugs for less than 3 months. Preparation of the TCR library used RNA extracted from PBMCs. The same sample was also used in a study of T cells in Graves' hyperthyroidism and ophthalmopathy.

The sequenced sample was peripheral blood mononuclear cells (PBMCs), obtained at new diagnosis, from a patient treated with antithyroid drugs. The receptors come from a young man with Graves disease.

Comments on this clonotype: This could be a read error, since a much larger clone is one nucleotide away. V gene TRBV27 combines with J gene TRBJ2-3; D uncertain. CDR3 size: 14 residues. Germline CDR1 is MNHEY and CDR2 is SMNVEV (reference sequence). The CDR3: CASRTLLSTDSQYF. The DNA for the CDR3 is TGTGCCAGCAGAACCCTACTCTCCACAGATTCGCAGTATTTT.

This clonotype has ten or more counts. This rearrangement joins TRBV12-3 or TRBV12-4 to TRBJ2-5; D may be TRBD1 or TRBD2 (5 bases each). V was trimmed by 6 bases and J by 8 bases, leaving 22 bases between them. This CDR3 spans 15 amino acids. CDR3 protein: CASSRIRGAGETQYF. CDR3 in DNA: TGTGCCAGCAGCCGGATTAGGGGTGCGGGTGAAACCCAGTACTTC.

The table lists this clonotype with a few counts. The chain links TRBV19 to TRBJ2-4; D uncertain. The CDR3 is 14 residues long. V lost 4 bases and J 9 bases, leaving 16 bases between the germline ends. Germline lookup yields CDR1 LNHDA and CDR2 SQIVND (reference sequence). The CDR3 bases are TGTGCCAGTAGTAGGGGTCCACGCCAAGGCATTCAGTACTTC. It codes for CASSRGPRQGIQYF.

The sample holds many counts of this clonotype. The V and J genes are TRBV2 and TRBJ2-5; TRBD2 matches at 8 bases. This CDR3 is built from 16 residues. J lost 1 base, V lost 1 base, and 5 bases had no gene match. Per the germline V gene, CDR1 is SNHLY and CDR2 is FYNNEI. The CDR3 is CASSEELAGFQETQYF. CDR3 sequence (DNA): TGTGCCAGCAGTGAAGAGTTAGCGGGGTTCCAAGAGACCCAGTACTTC.

This clonotype was picked up many times. J is TRBJ1-1 and V is TRBV19; a possible D gene is TRBD1 (5 bases). CDR1 LNHDA and CDR2 SQIVND come from the germline V gene (reference sequence). Trimming took 10 bases from V and 2 from J, leaving 11 bases between them. The CDR3 extends over 12 amino acids. The CDR3 DNA reads TGTGCCATAATAAGGGGTAACACTGAAGCTTTCTTT. Translating gives CAIIRGNTEAFF.

This rearrangement joins TRBV19 to TRBJ2-7; possible D gene TRBD2, 7 bases. Trimming removed 5 bases at V and 2 bases at J, with 19 bases between. The CDR3 length is 16 residues. CDR1 LNHDA and CDR2 SQIVND come from the germline V gene (reference sequence). CDR3 bases: TGTGCCAGTAGTTACAGGGTAAGCGGGATTACCTACGAGCAGTACTTC. The encoded protein is CASSYRVSGITYEQYF.

The chain employs TRBV20-1 and TRBJ2-1; 8 bases fit TRBD2. The length of the CDR3 is 15 residues. V gave up 3 bases and J gave up 8 bases; unmatched junction bases: 12. Germline loops: CDR1 DFQATT, CDR2 SNEGSKA (reference sequence). The CDR3 here is CSASRLAGARDEQFF. The CDR3 DNA sequence: TGCAGTGCTAGCCGGCTAGCGGGTGCTAGGGATGAGCAGTTCTTC.